This TCR beta chain was sequenced in a study of beta chain features in type 1 diabetes. As regards this clone: What it binds is unknown. Other DNA sequences within the sample encode an identical CDR3.

The CDR3 covers 12 residues. Trimming took off 4 bases at V and 0 bases at J, with 3 bases between the two ends. CDR1 is SNHLY, CDR2 FYNNEI, per germline. Sequenced material consisted of expressed TCRB transcripts (all of the isolated RNA was reverse transcribed). For naive, central memory and regulatory T cell samples, reads averaged roughly 3.7 million. Profiled with immunoSEQ multiplex PCR; TCRdb holds only in-frame clones, not every one. This table has hundreds of thousands of clones, more than 13% appearing once. Study-wide findings and caveats: Fewer insertions but more deletions were seen at VDJ junctions in type 1 diabetes patients. PCR could preferentially amplify shorter templates, alike in patients and controls. Comparison showed that naive, central memory and Treg TCRB repertoires appeared more similar among patients than among healthy donors. In all four CD4+ subsets, TCRB CDR3 length was significantly, moderately reduced in type 1 diabetes.

The rearrangement uses TRBV2 and TRBJ1-2; D not certain. What was sequenced was naive CD4+ T cells from blood. This clonotype was obtained from a man between 18 and 35 years old with type 1 diabetes. The CDR3 DNA reads as TGTGCCAGCAGTGGCACTAACTATGGCTACACCTTC. Translation gives CASSGTNYGYTF.